These T cell receptor beta chains were read from a single sample in a study of blood T cells in healthy people across ages. TCRdb re-analysed the 5' RACE reads in MiXCR, keeping a single row per CDR3 protein. The table records hundreds of thousands of distinct CDR3 sequences, about 32% of them present only once. The material sequenced was blood. The receptor source for this set is a woman of 80 years or more in good health. The CDR3 runs from the conserved cysteine through the conserved F or W. The order of the fields is clone size, J gene, D gene, V gene, CDR3 DNA, CDR3 protein. A D gene is named only where the DNA matches it firmly. Clone sizes are given selectively: once, few, many, or a class where the clone is expanded.

NA	TRBJ2-5	TRBD1	TRBV30	TGTGCCCGGAATCCCGGGACAGGGGGGGAGACCCAGTACTTC	CARNPGTGGETQYF
NA	TRBJ2-1	NA	TRBV5-1	TGCGCCAGTCGGGATATTTCGGATGAGCAGTTCTTC	CASRDISDEQFF
many	TRBJ2-1	NA	TRBV12-3/TRBV12-4	TGTGCCAGCAGTACCGCGACAGAAAATGAGCAGTTCTTC	CASSTATENEQFF
NA	TRBJ1-5	NA	TRBV6-2/TRBV6-3	TGTGCCAGCAGTTCTCGGCGCCCACTGAATCAGCCCCAGCATTTT	CASSSRRPLNQPQHF
few	TRBJ1-6	NA	TRBV15	TGTGCCACCAGCAGAGGAGGGGATAATTCACCCCTCCACTTT	CATSRGGDNSPLHF
many	TRBJ1-2	TRBD1	TRBV9	TGTGCCAGCAGCGTAGAGACAGGGTCTGGCTACACCTTC	CASSVETGSGYTF
NA	TRBJ1-1	TRBD1	TRBV27	TGTGCCAGCAGGCCCGGGACAGGGGGCTTCGTCAGCACTGAAGCTTTCTTT	CASRPGTGGFVSTEAFF
few	TRBJ2-3	NA	TRBV15	TGTGCCACCAGCGGACTATTCGTTGACTACGCAGATACGCGGTATTTT	CATSGLFVDYADTRYF
NA	TRBJ2-2	NA	TRBV24-1	TGTGCCACCAGTGGACAGACCAGGGAGCTGTTTTTT	CATSGQTRELFF
many	TRBJ1-6	TRBD1	TRBV6-6	TGTGCCAGCGGGACAGCCAACAATTCACCCCTCCACTTT	CASGTANNSPLHF
NA	TRBJ2-1	TRBD1	TRBV10-3	TGTGCCATCAGTGACAAGGGGGCGCCGACCTACAATGAGCAGTTCTTC	CAISDKGAPTYNEQFF
many	TRBJ1-2	NA	TRBV7-2	TGTGCCAGCAGCTTAGAAAGGGGCCACTATGGCTACACCTTC	CASSLERGHYGYTF
many	TRBJ2-5	NA	TRBV20-1	TGCGGCGCTAGGACATATACCCAAGAGACCCAGTACTTC	CGARTYTQETQYF
NA	TRBJ2-2	NA	TRBV5-1	TGCGCCAGCAGCTTGGAGGGCAGGGACACCGGGGAGCGGTTTTTT	CASSLEGRDTGERFF
NA	TRBJ1-1	NA	TRBV12-5	TGTGCTAGTGGTTTGGTTATCGGTTTGAACACTGAAGCTTTCTTT	CASGLVIGLNTEAFF
few	TRBJ2-3	TRBD2	TRBV3-1	TGTGCCAGCAGAGACAAGGGGAGCGGGGGTACGCAGTATTTT	CASRDKGSGGTQYF
many	TRBJ2-5	NA	TRBV7-2	TGTGCCAGCAGCTTAGAGGGCAGGTTCCAAGAGACCCAGTACTTC	CASSLEGRFQETQYF
many	TRBJ2-7	NA	TRBV20-1	TGCAGTGCCGGGACGGTAACCTACGAGCAGTACTTC	CSAGTVTYEQYF
NA	TRBJ2-3	TRBD1	TRBV7-7	TGTGCTAGCAGCGCCGGACAGGGGGGCTCAGATACGCAGTATTTT	CASSAGQGGSDTQYF
few	TRBJ1-2	NA	TRBV30	TGTGCCTGGAGTTGGGCACGGGGAAATGGCTACACCTTC	CAWSWARGNGYTF
NA	TRBJ2-1	NA	TRBV3-1	TGTGTCGGCAGCCAAGCCGTGATCTACAATGAGCAGTTCTTC	CVGSQAVIYNEQFF
many	TRBJ1-2	NA	TRBV5-1	TGCGCCAGCAGCCCTATGGGGCTTAACTATGGCTACACCTTC	CASSPMGLNYGYTF
NA	TRBJ2-7	TRBD2	TRBV12-3/TRBV12-4	TGTGCCAGCAGTATTAATAGCGGGGGGCCCTTCGGGTCCGAGCAGTACTTC	CASSINSGGPFGSEQYF
many	TRBJ2-1	TRBD1	TRBV27	TGTGCCAGCAGTTCAGACAGGGACCCCTACAATGAGCAGTTCTTC	CASSSDRDPYNEQFF
NA	TRBJ1-2	NA	TRBV5-6	TGTGCCAGCAGCTTGCTCGACAGGACTAACTATGGCTACACCTTC	CASSLLDRTNYGYTF
NA	TRBJ2-5	NA	TRBV5-1	TGCGCCAGCAACCGTCGCGGGGAGCAAGAGACCCAGTACTTC	CASNRRGEQETQYF
many	TRBJ2-5	TRBD2	TRBV7-2	TGTGCCAGCAGCTTAGGCCGGGGGGGAAAGGAGACCCAGTACTTC	CASSLGRGGKETQYF
many	TRBJ2-3	NA	TRBV7-9	TGTGCCAGCAGCTCAACTGCCCTAGATACGCAGTATTTT	CASSSTALDTQYF
many	TRBJ2-7	TRBD2	TRBV12-3/TRBV12-4	TGTGCCACCGCGACTAGCGGGGGGAGCTACGAGCAGTACTTC	CATATSGGSYEQYF
NA	TRBJ2-1	NA	TRBV12-3/TRBV12-4	TGTGCCAGCAGTTTAGCCGGGACTGAGGGAGACGAGCAGTTCTTC	CASSLAGTEGDEQFF
NA	TRBJ2-1	NA	TRBV20-1	TGCAGTGTAGGGAGCAGCTACAATGAGCAGTTCTTC	CSVGSSYNEQFF
few	TRBJ1-6	TRBD1	TRBV4-2	TGTGCCAGCAGCCAAGATCTGGACAGGGCTAATTCACCCCTCCACTTT	CASSQDLDRANSPLHF
NA	TRBJ2-7	NA	TRBV13	TGTGCCAGCAGCTTAGACCGCTCCTACGAGCTGTACTTC	CASSLDRSYELYF
once	TRBJ1-5	TRBD1	TRBV4-2	TGTGCCAGCAGCCGGGAAGGGACAGGAATTCAGCCCCAGCATTTT	CASSREGTGIQPQHF
NA	TRBJ2-7	NA	TRBV12-3/TRBV12-4	TGTGCCAGCAGTTTCCGGGTGGAGCAGTACTTC	CASSFRVEQYF
many	TRBJ2-7	TRBD2	TRBV28	TGTGCCAGCAGTACGGTAGCGGGGGCATCTAGGGAGCAGTACTTC	CASSTVAGASREQYF
NA	TRBJ2-5	TRBD1	TRBV7-7	TGTGCTAGCGGGACCGGGACAGGGGGCGGAGAGACCCAGTACTTC	CASGTGTGGGETQYF
NA	TRBJ2-3	NA	TRBV4-1	TGCGCCAGCAGCCAAGCTGCAGGGACCGCAGATACGCAGTATTTT	CASSQAAGTADTQYF
many	TRBJ2-3	NA	TRBV7-2	TGTGCCAGCAGCCATTCGACAGCGTACCCAGATACGCAGTATTTT	CASSHSTAYPDTQYF
many	TRBJ1-2	NA	TRBV20-1	TGCAGTGCCAAGGACACCTTCTATGGCTACACCTTC	CSAKDTFYGYTF
many	TRBJ2-1	NA	TRBV2	TGTGCCAGCAGTTTCAGGGTAAATGAGCAGTTCTTC	CASSFRVNEQFF
many	TRBJ2-3	NA	TRBV20-1	TGCAGTGCCTCCACCCGGGGGGATACGCAGTATTTT	CSASTRGDTQYF